This is a list of T cell receptor beta chains from one sample in a study of T cell changes during pregnancy in multiple sclerosis. Using immunoSEQ multiplex PCR, the repertoire was profiled, and TCRdb retains in-frame clones only, with some absent. The sample has roughly 69,000 clones, under 95% seen once. The sample was peripheral blood, taken in the third trimester of pregnancy. The receptors originated from a female donor with multiple sclerosis, enrolled in a pregnancy study. The CDR3 runs from the conserved cysteine through the conserved F or W. The D gene is left open where the match is weak. The size entry is marked missing in some rows and otherwise reads once, few, many or a size class.

CDR3 protein,CDR3 DNA,D gene,J gene,V gene,clone size
CAISESMDRGEQYF,TGTGCCATCAGTGAGTCGATGGACAGAGGCGAGCAGTACTTC,-,TRBJ2-7,TRBV10-3,-
CASSYHDRTNYGYTF,TGTGCCAGCAGTTACCACGACAGAACTAACTATGGCTACACCTTC,-,TRBJ1-2,TRBV6-6,-
CATSSGGDNSPLHF,TGTGCCACCAGTTCGGGGGGCGATAATTCACCCCTCCACTTT,-,TRBJ1-6,TRBV10-3,few
CASSPRAGDKTQYF,TGTGCCAGCTCACCACGGGCAGGGGATAAGACCCAGTACTTC,-,TRBJ2-5,TRBV18,-
CASSVGGSTYGYTF,TGTGCCAGCAGTGTAGGGGGCTCCACCTATGGCTACACCTTC,TRBD1,TRBJ1-2,TRBV6-1,-
CSATGRDEKLFF,TGCAGCGCCACAGGGAGGGATGAAAAACTGTTTTTT,-,TRBJ1-4,TRBV29-1,-
CASSPLGRTVANYGYTF,TGTGCCAGCAGTCCCCTGGGGAGGACGGTAGCTAACTATGGCTACACCTTC,-,TRBJ1-2,TRBV27,-
CAISELNTGSYGYTF,TGTGCCATCAGTGAGCTTAACACAGGGAGCTATGGCTACACCTTC,-,TRBJ1-2,TRBV10-3,-
CASSLGLSGYSSYEQYF,TGTGCCAGCTCACTCGGACTCTCTGGTTATAGCTCCTACGAGCAGTACTTC,-,TRBJ2-7,TRBV18,-
CASSYFRGAHEQYF,TGTGCCAGCAGTTACTTCCGGGGGGCGCACGAGCAGTACTTC,-,TRBJ2-7,TRBV6-5,-
CASSLGKGSGNEQFF,TGTGCCAGCAGCTTAGGCAAGGGCTCAGGGAATGAGCAGTTCTTC,-,TRBJ2-1,TRBV13,-
CASSPFTSAETQYF,TGTGCCAGCAGCCCATTCACTAGCGCGGAGACCCAGTACTTC,TRBD2,TRBJ2-5,TRBV11-2,-
CASIRGYYGYTF,TGTGCCAGCATCAGGGGTTACTATGGCTACACCTTC,-,TRBJ1-2,TRBV2,-
CASGDRGLYNEQFF,TGTGCCTCCGGGGACAGGGGACTGTACAATGAGCAGTTCTTC,TRBD1,TRBJ2-1,TRBV30,-
CASRTGYYGYTF,TGCGCCAGCCGAACAGGGTACTATGGCTACACCTTC,-,TRBJ1-2,TRBV10-2,-
CASSNLPTDSGNTIYF,TGTGCCAGCAGTAACCTACCGACAGACTCTGGAAACACCATATATTTT,-,TRBJ1-3,TRBV28,-
CASSIMRSNQPQHF,TGTGCCAGCAGTATTATGAGGAGCAATCAGCCCCAGCATTTT,-,TRBJ1-5,TRBV2,few
CASSVEDGGYTF,TGTGCCAGCAGCGTGGAGGATGGTGGCTACACCTTC,-,TRBJ1-2,TRBV9,few
CASSIQDRVGDTQYF,TGTGCCAGTAGTATCCAGGACAGGGTGGGAGATACGCAGTATTTT,TRBD1,TRBJ2-3,TRBV19,-
CASFTYGGSYNEQFF,TGTGCCAGCTTTACTTACGGGGGGTCCTACAATGAGCAGTTCTTC,TRBD2,TRBJ2-1,TRBV18,-
CATSMMGHTYEQYF,TGTGCCACCAGCATGATGGGGCACACCTACGAGCAGTACTTC,-,TRBJ2-7,TRBV15,once
CASSDSTSPGEQFF,TGTGCCAGCAGTGACTCGACTAGCCCCGGTGAGCAGTTCTTC,TRBD2,TRBJ2-1,TRBV6-4,few
CASRRGGRTEAFF,TGTGCCAGCAGGCGGGGTGGAAGGACTGAAGCTTTCTTT,-,TRBJ1-1,TRBV6-5,-
CASSLVAGGYNEQFF,TGTGCCAGCAGCTTAGTGGCAGGGGGCTACAATGAGCAGTTCTTC,TRBD1,TRBJ2-1,TRBV5-5,once
CASSLVGQDRTDTQYF,TGCGCCAGCAGCCTCGTCGGACAAGACCGCACAGATACGCAGTATTTT,-,TRBJ2-3,TRBV4-1,-
CASSSLMAGAEAFF,TGCGCCAGCAGCTCTTTGATGGCGGGCGCTGAAGCTTTCTTT,-,TRBJ1-1,TRBV5-1,-
CASSESEGQGHTEAFF,TGTGCCAGCAGTGAAAGCGAAGGACAGGGGCACACTGAAGCTTTCTTT,TRBD1,TRBJ1-1,TRBV2,-
CATSREGRGNTGELFF,TGTGCCACCAGCAGAGAGGGCAGGGGGAACACCGGGGAGCTGTTTTTT,-,TRBJ2-2,TRBV15,-
CASSSQPSGEDTGELFF,TGCGCCAGCAGCTCTCAGCCTAGCGGGGAGGACACCGGGGAGCTGTTTTTT,TRBD2,TRBJ2-2,TRBV5-1,-
CASGPGQGNTEAFF,TGTGCCAGCGGACCGGGACAGGGTAACACTGAAGCTTTCTTT,TRBD1,TRBJ1-1,TRBV6-6,-
CAISPGTDLFLLLHF,TGTGCCATCAGTCCTGGGACAGACCTTTTTCTTCTCCTCCACTTT,TRBD1,TRBJ1-6,TRBV10-3,few
CAWSVGAGWGYGYTF,TGTGCCTGGAGTGTCGGGGCGGGGTGGGGCTATGGCTACACCTTC,-,TRBJ1-2,TRBV30,few
CASTVDPNTEAFF,TGCGCCAGCACCGTAGATCCCAACACTGAAGCTTTCTTT,-,TRBJ1-1,TRBV5-1,few
CASSIPKGQGHSSNYGYTF,TGTGCCAGCAGTATCCCGAAGGGACAGGGTCATTCTTCGAACTATGGCTACACCTTC,TRBD1,TRBJ1-2,TRBV2,-
CASSLLAEFGDTQYF,TGTGCCAGCAGCTTATTGGCGGAGTTCGGGGATACGCAGTATTTT,-,TRBJ2-3,TRBV5-6,-
CASSPEGQGGNSPLHF,TGCGCCAGCAGCCCGGAGGGGCAGGGCGGCAATTCACCCCTCCACTTT,-,TRBJ1-6,TRBV5-1,-
CASSQDPGQGVGEQYF,TGTGCCAGCAGCCAAGACCCGGGACAGGGAGTAGGCGAGCAGTACTTC,TRBD1,TRBJ2-7,TRBV14,-
CASSRTSTAWETQYF,TGTGCCAGCAGCCGAACCTCGACAGCCTGGGAGACCCAGTACTTC,-,TRBJ2-5,TRBV14,-
CASSLEPSGPGGEQFF,TGCGCCAGCAGCTTGGAGCCTAGCGGACCCGGGGGTGAGCAGTTCTTC,TRBD2,TRBJ2-1,TRBV5-1,-
CASSIDSHYGYTF,TGTGCCAGCAGTATTGACAGCCACTATGGCTACACCTTC,-,TRBJ1-2,TRBV25-1,-
CASSLGQGATDTQYF,TGTGCCAGCAGCTTGGGACAGGGGGCAACAGATACGCAGTATTTT,TRBD1,TRBJ2-3,TRBV11-2,-
CASSRMRGSGSGYTF,TGCGCCAGCAGCCGGATGCGGGGGAGCGGGAGTGGCTACACCTTC,-,TRBJ1-2,TRBV4-1,few
CASSQARETGTGQGYTF,TGCGCCAGCAGCCAAGCTAGAGAGACCGGGACAGGGCAGGGCTACACCTTC,TRBD1,TRBJ1-2,TRBV4-3,-
CASSHPERTGVGTEAFF,TGCGCCAGCAGCCACCCTGAAAGGACAGGGGTGGGCACTGAAGCTTTCTTT,TRBD1,TRBJ1-1,TRBV4-1,-
CASRISGGETQYF,TGTGCCAGCAGGATTAGCGGGGGAGAGACCCAGTACTTC,TRBD2,TRBJ2-5,TRBV2,-
CASSRGLAGADTQYF,TGCGCCAGCAGCAGGGGACTAGCGGGGGCAGATACGCAGTATTTT,TRBD2,TRBJ2-3,TRBV5-1,once